Shown below are 28 T cell receptor beta chains from a single sample sequenced in a study of OX40 agonist ivuxolimab in advanced cancers. Method: immunoSEQ multiplex PCR; TCRdb's copy keeps in-frame clones and lacks some. The sample consists of more than 75,000 clones, 80% to 90% of them appearing once. Sequences were derived from CD4+ or CD8+ T cells sorted from blood, sampled in a trial of the OX40 agonist ivuxolimab. These TCRs come from an adult with an advanced solid tumor such as melanoma, head and neck, liver or kidney cancer.

The J gene is TRBJ2-1, the V gene TRBV2, with TRBD2 identical over 9 bases. From germline, CDR1 is SNHLY and CDR2 FYNNEI. The junction had 17 bases not matched to a gene; V was cut back by 5 bases and J by 6 bases. CDR3 size: 18 residues. CDR3: CASSSSLRGGAGGNEQFF. The CDR3 DNA reads as TGTGCCAGCAGTTCCTCTCTCCGCGGGGGGGCCGGGGGCAATGAGCAGTTCTTC.

This clone appeared a single time. This sequence joins TRBV19 and TRBJ2-1, with D unresolved. This CDR3 spans 12 amino acids. Germline CDR1 reads LNHDA; CDR2 reads SQIVND (reference sequence). Trimming removed 5 bases from V and 9 bases from J, with 11 bases in between. CDR3 amino acids: CASSRYWGEQFF. The CDR3 DNA is TGTGCCAGTAGTCGTTACTGGGGTGAGCAGTTCTTC. Supplemented by reference TRBV19 and TRBJ2-1, the full variable domain reads DGGITQSPKYLFRKEGQNVTLSCEQNLNHDAMYWYRQDPGQGLRLIYYSQIVNDFQKGDIAEGYSVSREKKESFPLTVTSAQKNPTAFYLCASSRYWGEQFFGPGTRLTVL.

The V and J genes are TRBV11-3 and TRBJ2-2, with TRBD1 as a possible D gene (5 bases). Per the germline V gene, CDR1 is SGHNT and CDR2 is YENEEA. The CDR3 contains 14 residues. The germline V and J ends were trimmed by 4 bases and 3 bases, with 9 bases remaining between them. The CDR3 sequence: CASSSLRDTGELFF. The CDR3 DNA follows: TGTGCCAGCAGCTCTCTCAGGGACACCGGGGAGCTGTTTTTT.

The chain carries TRBV7-9 and TRBJ1-4; D gene uncertain. The CDR3 consists of 16 residues. CDR1 is SEHNR and CDR2 is FQNEAQ in the germline V gene (reference sequence). Between the trimmed V and J ends, which lost 1 base and 0 bases, there was a span of 9 bases. CDR3 amino acids: CASSLGAGATNEKLFF. The CDR3 nucleotides read TGTGCCAGCAGCTTAGGGGCGGGTGCAACTAATGAAAAACTGTTTTTT. The full variable domain, with the rest looked up from reference TRBV7-9 and TRBJ1-4, is DTGVSQNPRHKITKRGQNVTFRCDPISEHNRLYWYRQTLGQGPEFLTYFQNEAQLEKSRLLSDRFSAERPKGSFSTLEIQRTEQGDSAMYLCASSLGAGATNEKLFFGSGTQLSVL.

The chain links TRBV7-2 to TRBJ2-3; 11 bases are shared with TRBD2. The CDR3 is 16 residues long. V was clipped by 0 bases and J by 6 bases; unmatched bases: 5. Germline V gene data show CDR1 as SGHTA and CDR2 as FQGNSA. CDR3 nucleotides: TGTGCCAGCAGCTTAGCTCAGAGACTAGCGGGGGATACGCAGTATTTT. It translates to CASSLAQRLAGDTQYF.

The chain carries TRBV5-1 and TRBJ1-4; the D is unclear. Trimming left V 1 base short and J 8 bases short, with 12 bases between. Looked up from germline, CDR1 is SGHRS and CDR2 is YFSETQ. CDR3 length equals 14 residues. The CDR3 spells CASSLTPLREKLFF. In DNA, the CDR3 is TGCGCCAGCAGCTTGACACCCCTGAGGGAAAAACTGTTTTTT. Variable domain in full (rest from reference TRBV5-1 and TRBJ1-4): KAGVTQTPRYLIKTRGQQVTLSCSPISGHRSVSWYQQTPGQGLQFLFEYFSETQRNKGNFPGRFSGRQFSNSRSEMNVSTLELGDSALYLCASSLTPLREKLFFGSGTQLSVL.

The rearrangement links TRBV7-6 to TRBJ1-1, with a weak D call TRBD1 (5 bases). V was shortened by 5 bases and J by 7 bases, with 17 bases between the two germline ends. There are 14 residues in the CDR3. Germline assignment: CDR1 SGHVS and CDR2 FNYEAQ. CDR3 coding DNA: TGTGCCAGCAGCCCGGTCAGACAGAGGGGTGAAGCTTTCTTT. Translated: CASSPVRQRGEAFF.

The chain combines TRBV10-3 with TRBJ2-3; D may correspond to TRBD1 or TRBD2 (6 bases each). Germline lookup yields CDR1 ENHRY and CDR2 SYGVKD. V lost 4 bases, J lost 0 bases, and 14 bases lay in between. The CDR3 sequence is 16 residues long. DNA for the CDR3: TGTGCCATCAGTGGGACTAACAGGGTGAGCACAGATACGCAGTATTTT. Amino acid sequence: CAISGTNRVSTDTQYF.

The CDR3 DNA reads TGTGCCAGCAGCTCTCTAGCGGGGGGGCAGGACACCGGGGAGCTGTTTTTT. Its translation is CASSSLAGGQDTGELFF. The chain links TRBV5-8 to TRBJ2-2, with 12 bases matching TRBD2. This CDR3 spans 17 amino acids. J gave up 3 bases and V 3 bases, and 6 bases lay outside the gene matches. Germline CDR1 reads SGHTS; CDR2 reads YDEGEE.

The V call is TRBV19, the J call TRBJ1-2, with 7 positions matching TRBD1. The CDR3 consists of 13 residues. Germline assignment: CDR1 LNHDA and CDR2 SQIVND (reference sequence). Losses at the gene ends were 5 bases for V and 8 bases for J; bases not matched to a gene: 8. The CDR3 DNA reads TGTGCCAGTAGTTTACAGGGGATCGGCGGCTACACCTTC. Encoded protein: CASSLQGIGGYTF.

This chain uses TRBV6-5 with TRBJ1-2, with D possibly TRBD1 on 5 matching bases. CDR1 MNHEY and CDR2 SVGAGI come from the germline V gene. This CDR3 spans 12 amino acids. Deletions cut 11 bases from V and 4 bases from J, with 14 bases between. CDR3: CAAFGAGYGYTF. CDR3 coding DNA: TGTGCCGCTTTCGGGGCGGGCTATGGCTACACCTTC.

V is TRBV27 and J is TRBJ2-1, with TRBD2 matching 8 bases. The germline V gene encodes CDR1 MNHEY and CDR2 SMNVEV (reference sequence). This CDR3 has 14 amino acids. J lost 7 bases, V lost 7 bases, and 9 bases had no gene match. The CDR3 coding sequence is TGTGCCAGCATAGGGCTAGCGGGCGGTAATGAGCAGTTCTTC. This encodes CASIGLAGGNEQFF.

This chain connects TRBV28 to TRBJ1-2; D is undetermined. V was pared by 3 bases and J by 2 bases, with 7 bases between. The CDR3 contains 13 residues. The germline V gene has CDR1 MDHEN and CDR2 SYDVKM. As DNA, the CDR3 is TGTGCCAGCAGTTTTTATCAGAACTATGGCTACACCTTC. Its translation is CASSFYQNYGYTF.

The V and J genes are TRBV13 and TRBJ1-6; D not resolved. Trimming took 4 bases from V and 4 from J, leaving 8 bases between them. Germline assignment: CDR1 PRHDT and CDR2 FYEKMQ (reference sequence). This CDR3 is 14 amino acids long. CDR3 sequence reads: CASSSTGYNSPLHF. The DNA of the CDR3 is TGTGCCAGCAGCTCGACGGGATATAATTCACCCCTCCACTTT.

This sequence joins TRBV7-2 and TRBJ2-3; 8 nucleotides match TRBD2. J gave up 2 bases and V 1 base, and 2 bases lay outside the gene matches. The CDR3 has 15 residues. Germline V CDR1 and CDR2: SGHTA, FQGNSA. This chain's CDR3 is CASSLDSGATDTQYF. The CDR3, as DNA: TGTGCCAGCAGCTTAGATAGCGGGGCCACAGATACGCAGTATTTT.

The rearrangement joins TRBV19 to TRBJ1-3, with a weak D call TRBD1 (6 bases). The CDR3 is made up of 13 amino acids. The V end was cut by 6 bases, the J end by 1 base, with 7 bases between. The germline gives CDR1 LNHDA, CDR2 SQIVND (reference sequence). The CDR3 DNA follows: TGTGCCAGTAGCACAGGGTCTGGAAACACCATATATTTT. This gives the protein CASSTGSGNTIYF.

This chain uses TRBV4-3 with TRBJ2-3; D might be TRBD1 or TRBD2, each matching 6 bases. CDR3 size: 16 residues. Germline CDR1 is LGHNA and CDR2 is YSLEER. The V end was cut by 1 base, the J end by 3 bases, with 14 bases between. The DNA for the CDR3 is TGCGCCAGCAGCCAAGGGGGAACAGGGAGGACAGATACGCAGTATTTT. Translated, it gives CASSQGGTGRTDTQYF.

The V and J genes are TRBV6-5 and TRBJ2-3; TRBD2 might be the D (6 bases). The CDR3 consists of 15 residues. The V gene's germline CDR1 is MNHEY and CDR2 SVGAGI. V shed 5 bases and J shed 2 bases, with 14 bases lying between them. The CDR3 here is CASSRDGGPTDTQYF. Written as DNA, the CDR3 is TGTGCCAGCAGTCGGGACGGGGGACCCACAGATACGCAGTATTTT.

The chain is built from TRBV28 and TRBJ1-4, with D hard to call. The germline V gene has CDR1 MDHEN and CDR2 SYDVKM. Trimming took off 7 bases at V and 4 bases at J, with 13 bases between the two ends. The CDR3 sequence is 14 residues long. The CDR3 loop reads CASKRERRNEKLFF. The CDR3 DNA is TGTGCCAGCAAAAGGGAGAGACGTAATGAAAAACTGTTTTTT.

This clone was seen only once. The rearrangement links TRBV5-6 to TRBJ1-1; D is unresolved. Germline CDR1 SGHDT, CDR2 YYEEEE. V was pared by 2 bases and J by 0 bases, with 11 bases between. This CDR3 is built from 15 residues. CDR3 region: CASSFGVGLNTEAFF. In DNA, the CDR3 is TGTGCCAGCAGCTTTGGTGTAGGCCTGAACACTGAAGCTTTCTTT.

The chain links TRBV18 to TRBJ2-5; D possibly uses TRBD1 or TRBD2 (5 bases each). The V end was cut by 2 bases, the J end by 4 bases, with 14 bases between. The CDR3 is 15 residues long. Germline V gene data show CDR1 as KGHSH and CDR2 as LQKENI. The CDR3 spells CASSPSPGAGETQYF. The DNA for the CDR3 is TGTGCCAGCTCACCATCTCCCGGGGCGGGAGAGACCCAGTACTTC.

The chain is built from TRBV7-2 and TRBJ1-1; D uncertain. Germline assignment: CDR1 SGHTA and CDR2 FQGNSA. The CDR3 runs to 13 residues. With 3 bases removed from V and 3 bases from J, the gap between germline ends came to 8 bases. The CDR3 reads CASSFNADTEAFF. The CDR3 DNA is TGTGCCAGCAGCTTTAATGCTGACACTGAAGCTTTCTTT.

V usage is TRBV5-1 and J usage is TRBJ2-3, with D perhaps matching TRBD2 (6 bases). Trimming left V 3 bases short and J 1 base short, with 12 bases between. CDR1 is SGHRS, CDR2 YFSETQ, per germline. The CDR3 has 15 amino acids. CDR3 nucleotide sequence: TGCGCCAGCAGCTCTGGGACGGGAGGCACAGATACGCAGTATTTT. Its protein is CASSSGTGGTDTQYF.

This clone was seen a single time. This CDR3 reads CASVRDRAGPGNTIYF. The CDR3 DNA is TGTGCCAGCGTACGGGACAGGGCAGGTCCTGGAAACACCATATATTTT. The V and J genes are TRBV19 and TRBJ1-3; 9 bases match TRBD1. Trimming at V came to 9 bases and at J to 2 bases, leaving 11 bases not matched to a gene. CDR1 and CDR2 from the germline V gene are LNHDA and SQIVND (reference sequence). The CDR3 is 16 residues long.

The chain couples TRBV13 to TRBJ2-5; D possibly uses TRBD1 or TRBD2 (5 bases each). This CDR3 spans 15 amino acids. In germline, CDR1 is PRHDT, CDR2 FYEKMQ (reference sequence). V lost 7 bases and J 2 bases, leaving 17 bases between the germline ends. The CDR3 loop is CASNNIQGGQETQYF. The CDR3 DNA reads TGTGCCAGCAACAATATCCAGGGCGGGCAAGAGACCCAGTACTTC. The whole variable domain, filled in from reference TRBV13 and TRBJ2-5, reads AAGVIQSPRHLIKEKRETATLKCYPIPRHDTVYWYQQGPGQDPQFLISFYEKMQSDKGSIPDRFSAQQFSDYHSELNMSSLELGDSALYFCASNNIQGGQETQYFGPGTRLLVL.

The chain combines TRBV6-6 with TRBJ1-2; TRBD1 might be the D (6 bases). CDR1 is MNHNY and CDR2 is SVGAGI in the germline V gene (reference sequence). The CDR3 has 13 residues. The ends were cut back, 8 bases at V and 8 bases at J, with 18 bases in the middle. Here the CDR3 reads CASESSGRGGYTF. The CDR3 DNA reads as TGTGCCAGCGAAAGTTCGGGCAGGGGCGGCTACACCTTC.

The chain is built from TRBV10-2 and TRBJ1-6; D gene unclear. Germline V gene sequence: CDR1 WSHSY, CDR2 SAAADI. V was shortened by 6 bases and J by 10 bases, with 19 bases between the two germline ends. The CDR3 runs 15 residues. CDR3 in amino acids: CASRLRTAGISPLHF. The DNA for the CDR3 is TGCGCCAGCAGACTCAGGACCGCCGGGATCTCACCCCTCCACTTT.

This sequence joins TRBV6-5 and TRBJ1-1; D perhaps matches TRBD1 (6 bases). Germline CDR1 and CDR2: MNHEY and SVGAGI. CDR3 size: 11 residues. Between the trimmed V and J ends, which lost 5 bases and 8 bases, there was a span of 9 bases. CDR3 region: CASSRTGEAFF. The CDR3 DNA reads as TGTGCCAGCAGTCGAACAGGGGAAGCTTTCTTT.